This TCR beta chain was recorded in a study of blood T cell repertoires in COVID-19. Data came from immunoSEQ multiplex PCR; TCRdb stores just in-frame clones and leaves some out. The repertoire holds around 120,000 clones, 75% to 85% seen once, with around 4.1% in the top ten. Trimming took 6 bases from V and 7 from J; bases not matched to a gene: 14. The CDR3 is made up of 15 amino acids. Germline-derived CDR1 and CDR2 are MNHEY and SVGAGI. The TCR was taken from a woman of 80 years or more with acute or convalescent COVID-19. The V gene is TRBV6-5, the J gene TRBJ1-2; 7 nucleotides match TRBD1. Sample: peripheral blood. This chain's CDR3 is CASRRTGSGGTGYTF. Here the CDR3 DNA reads TGTGCCAGCAGGAGGACAGGCTCTGGGGGGACTGGCTACACCTTC.